This T cell receptor beta chain emerged from a study of shared clonotypes between healthy human individuals. Only CD45RO-negative cells positively selected for CCR7 counted as naive CD8 cells, so terminally differentiated effector memory CD45RA+ cells were excluded. Caucasian adults living in Nashville, Tennessee, provided all samples. The CDR3 has 12 residues. The V end lost 1 base, the J end lost 6 bases, and 8 bases lay between the germline ends. Germline lookup yields CDR1 SGHDT and CDR2 YYEEEE. General study results and limits: Sampling involved blood alone; tissue repertoires likely differ. Naive CD4 clonotypes overlapped across several donors at around 4.7%.

Replicate PCRs run on sorted subsets employed around 200 ng DNA, approximately 30,000 T cell genomes. Data came from immunoSEQ multiplex PCR; TCRdb stores just in-frame clones and leaves some out. The sample has 450,000 to 700,000 clones; about 95% are singletons. As concerns this clone: The antigen remains undetermined.

The rearrangement joins TRBV5-6 to TRBJ2-7; possible D gene TRBD1, 5 bases. The source is a woman in her twenties or thirties in good health. Sequencing used naive CD8+ T cells sorted from blood. The CDR3 spells CASSLPGFEQYF. The DNA for the CDR3 is TGTGCCAGCAGCTTGCCAGGGTTCGAGCAGTACTTC.